Each of the 20 T cell receptor beta chains below was sequenced from the same sample in a study of identical twins. TCRdb re-called the 5' RACE reads with MiXCR, one entry per CDR3 protein. Here the sample spans 1.5 million or so distinct CDR3 sequences, roughly a third being singletons. What was sequenced was cord blood. These receptors came from a newborn girl in good health.

In DNA form, the CDR3 reads TGTGCCAGCAGTACCCGAGGCTGGGAGCAGTACTTC. Its translation is CASSTRGWEQYF. This rearrangement joins TRBV11-2 to TRBJ2-7; unclear D gene. The CDR3 loop spans 12 amino acids. V lost 6 bases to trimming and J lost 7 bases, with 13 bases between them. Germline CDR1 is SGHAT and CDR2 is FQNNGV.

This clonotype was found many times. This chain connects TRBV20-1 to TRBJ2-1; D perhaps matches TRBD1 (6 bases). Trimming took 5 bases from V and 6 from J, leaving 20 bases between them. The length of the CDR3 is 15 residues. Germline V gives CDR1 DFQATT, CDR2 SNEGSKA (reference sequence). The DNA of the CDR3 is TGCAGTGCTGTCCCCTGGGGGCTAGAGGGCAATGAGCAGTTCTTC. It specifies CSAVPWGLEGNEQFF.

The V gene is TRBV27, the J gene TRBJ2-3, with 8 bases fitting TRBD1. The V gene end was trimmed by 6 bases and the J gene end by 2 bases; junction bases not matched to a gene: 13. Germline V gene lookup returns CDR1 MNHEY and CDR2 SMNVEV (reference sequence). CDR3 length equals 17 residues. CDR3 sequence (DNA): TGTGCCAGCAGCCGAACCCCGACAGGGGCCAACACAGATACGCAGTATTTT. Encoded protein: CASSRTPTGANTDTQYF.

J is TRBJ1-2 and V is TRBV2; 7 nucleotides match TRBD1. With 3 bases clipped from V and 4 bases from J, the junction kept 5 bases outside the gene matches. Germline CDR1 reads SNHLY; CDR2 reads FYNNEI. The CDR3 contains 14 residues. CDR3 residues: CASSEQGQVYGYTF. The CDR3 DNA reads TGTGCCAGCAGTGAGCAAGGACAGGTCTATGGCTACACCTTC.

This clonotype was seen a handful of times. J is TRBJ1-1 and V is TRBV2; maybe TRBD1 (6 bases). The V end lost 10 bases, the J end lost 0 bases, and 21 bases lay between the germline ends. Germline-derived CDR1 and CDR2 are SNHLY and FYNNEI. CDR3 size: 16 residues. The CDR3 nucleotides read TGTGCCACCAATTTGGCGGGGGGCAACATGAACACTGAAGCTTTCTTT. It encodes CATNLAGGNMNTEAFF. Filled out from reference TRBV2 and TRBJ1-1, the complete variable domain reads EPEVTQTPSHQVTQMGQEVILRCVPISNHLYFYWYRQILGQKVEFLVSFYNNEISEKSEIFDDQFSVERPDGSNFTLKIRSTKLEDSAMYFCATNLAGGNMNTEAFFGQGTRLTVV.

The rearrangement uses TRBV4-2 and TRBJ2-5; 7 bases match TRBD2. Germline V gene lookup returns CDR1 LGHNA and CDR2 YNFKEQ. CDR3 length: 18 amino acids. V trimming: 0 bases; J trimming: 3 bases; junction bases outside the gene matches: 13. The CDR3 is CASSQDMASGMGEETQYF. The CDR3 bases are TGTGCCAGCAGCCAAGATATGGCGAGCGGGATGGGAGAAGAGACCCAGTACTTC.

This clonotype was counted a few times. The chain recombines TRBV7-2 with TRBJ2-1; TRBD2 is a possible D gene (6 bases). The germline V and J ends were trimmed by 1 base and 10 bases, with 14 bases remaining between them. The germline gives CDR1 SGHTA, CDR2 FQGNSA. The CDR3 covers 14 residues. The CDR3 DNA reads as TGTGCCAGCAGCTTAGAGACTAGTGCGAAAGAGCAGTTCTTC. It encodes CASSLETSAKEQFF.

This sequence joins TRBV7-9 and TRBJ1-4; no firm D call. Trimming stripped 1 base from V and 6 bases from J, with 9 bases between. CDR1 and CDR2 from the germline V gene are SEHNR and FQNEAQ (reference sequence). CDR3 length equals 14 residues. The CDR3 DNA is TGTGCCAGCAGCTTAGATCGGTGGGATGAAAAACTGTTTTTT. Amino acids: CASSLDRWDEKLFF.

There are many counts of this clonotype. At one end the junction does not follow the germline gene, possibly because of a read error. This sequence joins TRBV5-1 and TRBJ1-2; D might be TRBD1 (5 bases). CDR1 is SGHRS and CDR2 is YFSETQ in the germline V gene. This CDR3 contains 14 residues. The CDR3 DNA sequence: TGTGCCAGCAGCTTAGGTAGAGGGGACTATGGCTACACCTTC. It is translated as CASSLGRGDYGYTF.

The genes are TRBV11-2 and TRBJ2-4; D not resolved. This CDR3 contains 15 residues. V was pared by 0 bases and J by 3 bases, with 9 bases between. Per germline, CDR1 SGHAT and CDR2 FQNNGV. In DNA form, the CDR3 reads TGTGCCAGCAGCTTAGATCCCCGAAGCAAAAACATTCAGTACTTC. It specifies CASSLDPRSKNIQYF. Full variable domain (rest looked up from reference TRBV11-2 and TRBJ2-4): EAGVAQSPRYKIIEKRQSVAFWCNPISGHATLYWYQQILGQGPKLLIQFQNNGVVDDSQLPKDRFSAERLKGVDSTLKIQPAKLEDSAVYLCASSLDPRSKNIQYFGAGTRLSVL.

This clonotype was observed at least ten times. V and J are TRBV10-3 and TRBJ2-3, with D maybe TRBD2 (6 bases). This CDR3 spans 16 amino acids. Trimming stripped 7 bases from V and 8 bases from J, with 25 bases between. The germline V gene encodes CDR1 ENHRY and CDR2 SYGVKD. DNA of the CDR3: TGTGCCATCAACAGTGCGGCGGGGTCACCGGAGGGTACGCAGTATTTT. This encodes CAINSAAGSPEGTQYF.

This clonotype appeared a few times. The chain carries TRBV5-4 and TRBJ1-2, with D possibly being TRBD1 (5 bases). V was trimmed by 4 bases and J by 7 bases, leaving 23 bases between them. The V gene's germline CDR1 is SGHNT and CDR2 YYREEE (reference sequence). This CDR3 spans 16 amino acids. The CDR3 sequence: CASSPRAPISQGGYTF. CDR3 bases: TGTGCCAGCAGCCCCCGGGCTCCAATTTCTCAGGGTGGCTACACCTTC.

This rearrangement joins TRBV20-1 to TRBJ1-1; D is unresolved. Trimming pared 2 bases from V and 0 bases from J, leaving 4 bases between. Germline CDR1 DFQATT, CDR2 SNEGSKA (reference sequence). The CDR3 covers 12 residues. The CDR3 sequence is CSARTMNTEAFF. As DNA, the CDR3 is TGCAGTGCTAGAACTATGAACACTGAAGCTTTCTTT.

J is TRBJ1-5 and V is TRBV9, with D unresolved. The CDR3 contains 13 residues. V lost 2 bases and J lost 3, with 6 bases in between. Germline lookup yields CDR1 SGDLS and CDR2 YYNGEE. The CDR3 sequence: CASSVDNNQPQHF. For the CDR3, the DNA is TGTGCCAGCAGCGTCGACAACAATCAGCCCCAGCATTTT.

The chain combines TRBV5-1 with TRBJ1-5, with TRBD1 matching 8 bases. With V trimmed by 5 bases and J by 5 bases, 12 bases remained unmatched. Germline V CDR1 and CDR2: SGHRS, YFSETQ. The CDR3 runs to 16 residues. CDR3 nucleotide sequence: TGCGCCAGCAGGGACCCCAGGGGGCGCGGGTATCAGCCCCAGCATTTT. Translating it yields CASRDPRGRGYQPQHF.

This clonotype was detected ten times or more. The chain recombines TRBV4-2 with TRBJ2-3; a weak D match, TRBD2 (5 bases). The CDR3 has 16 residues. V was pared by 1 base and J by 4 bases, with 15 bases between. Germline loops: CDR1 LGHNA, CDR2 YNFKEQ. CDR3 nucleotide sequence: TGTGCCAGCAGCCAAGGTGGAGCGGAGAGGTCAGATACGCAGTATTTT. It translates to CASSQGGAERSDTQYF.

This clonotype showed up just a few times. The chain joins TRBV28 to TRBJ2-1, with TRBD2 identical over 11 bases. This CDR3 comprises 18 residues. Unmatched junction bases numbered 14, after V lost 7 bases and J lost 3 bases. Per germline, CDR1 MDHEN and CDR2 SYDVKM. The CDR3 bases are TGTGCCAGCAACTCCCCCGGGACTAGCGGAGCCGACTACAATGAGCAGTTCTTC. This gives the protein CASNSPGTSGADYNEQFF.

The sample holds a few counts of this clonotype. This chain joins TRBV4-1 and TRBJ2-5; D might be TRBD2 (6 bases). V gave up 4 bases and J gave up 3 bases, with 15 bases separating them. The germline V gene encodes CDR1 MGHRA and CDR2 YSYEKL. This CDR3 comprises 15 residues. CDR3 DNA sequence: TGCGCCAGCAGCCGTTCGGGACTGGGAGAAGAGACCCAGTACTTC. This codes for CASSRSGLGEETQYF.

V usage is TRBV12-3 or TRBV12-4 and J usage is TRBJ2-4; TRBD1 agrees at 9 bases. The DNA end is more similar to TRBJ2-7, so the J call may be wrong. The CDR3 runs to 15 residues. This chain's CDR3 is CASSLGDRVGHEQYF. CDR3 DNA sequence: TGTGCCAGCAGTTTGGGGGACAGGGTGGGTCACGAGCAGTACTTC.

In the case of this clonotype: One junction end does not reproduce the germline sequence, and a read error may be involved. The genes are TRBV5-1 and TRBJ2-2, with D unclear. CDR3 length equals 17 residues. CDR1 and CDR2 (germline): SGHRS, YFSETQ. The DNA of the CDR3 is TGCGCCAGCAGCTTGAAGGTGGGGTATCCAAACACCGAGGAGCTGTTTTTT. Protein: CASSLKVGYPNTEELFF.